A single sample gave rise to the 8 T cell receptor beta chains below, sequenced in a study of OX40 agonist ivuxolimab in advanced cancers. Assay: immunoSEQ multiplex PCR; the TCRdb copy retains only in-frame clones and omits some. The sample consists of 60,000 to 70,000 clones, approximately 90% of them appearing once. This material consisted of CD4+ or CD8+ T cells sorted from blood, taken in a trial of the OX40 agonist ivuxolimab. Receptors originate from an adult with an advanced solid tumor such as melanoma, head and neck, liver or kidney cancer.

This clone was detected once. The rearrangement uses TRBV5-6 and TRBJ2-1; 8 nucleotides agree with TRBD2. Per the germline V gene, CDR1 is SGHDT and CDR2 is YYEEEE. This CDR3 spans 17 amino acids. Trimming removed 4 bases from V and 9 bases from J; junction bases left unmatched: 18. CDR3 residues: CASSLPNLAGTYGEQFF. The DNA for the CDR3 is TGTGCCAGCAGCCTACCAAACTTAGCGGGAACCTACGGTGAGCAGTTCTTC.

The chain combines TRBV4-1 with TRBJ2-1; D not resolved. CDR1 MGHRA and CDR2 YSYEKL come from the germline V gene. This CDR3 contains 13 residues. Trimming pared 4 bases from V and 7 bases from J, leaving 11 bases between. For the CDR3, the DNA is TGCGCCAGCAGCCCTCCTACCGTGAATGAGCAGTTCTTC. Translation gives CASSPPTVNEQFF.

The table lists this clone with a count of one. This chain uses TRBV28 with TRBJ2-7; D uncertain. The CDR3 contains 13 residues. Germline CDR1 MDHEN, CDR2 SYDVKM. Trimming removed 5 bases at V and 3 bases at J, with 11 bases between. The CDR3 sequence is CASSRHTLYEQYF. DNA for the CDR3: TGTGCCAGCAGTCGACATACCCTCTACGAGCAGTACTTC.

The rearrangement uses TRBV6-5 and TRBJ1-2; D possibly corresponds to TRBD1 (6 bases). V was clipped by 6 bases and J by 8 bases, with 22 bases between them. Germline-derived CDR1 and CDR2 are MNHEY and SVGAGI. This CDR3 region has 15 residues. CDR3 coding DNA: TGTGCCAGCAGGTCTGGGGGCGGGGATTCTTACGGCTACACCTTC. Translated, it gives CASRSGGGDSYGYTF.

The chain couples TRBV19 to TRBJ1-2, with 10 bases aligning to TRBD1. CDR3 size: 15 residues. V shed 6 bases and J 8 bases; nucleotides not matched to a gene: 12. CDR1 and CDR2 from the germline V gene are LNHDA and SQIVND (reference sequence). CDR3 protein: CASRIGQGVFGGYTF. The CDR3 region has the DNA TGTGCCAGTAGAATTGGACAGGGGGTCTTCGGCGGCTACACCTTC.

This clone has more than one count but fewer than ten. This chain joins TRBV2 and TRBJ2-7; D not resolved. The V gene lost 7 bases and the J gene lost 3 bases, with 10 bases spanning the gap. CDR1 is SNHLY, CDR2 FYNNEI, per germline. This CDR3 has 12 residues. The CDR3 loop reads CASMGFDYEQYF. The DNA of the CDR3 is TGTGCCAGCATGGGGTTTGACTACGAGCAGTACTTC.

This clone was observed a handful of times. V gene TRBV6-5 combines with J gene TRBJ1-2; D gene ambiguous. The CDR3 runs to 13 residues. Germline V gives CDR1 MNHEY, CDR2 SVGAGI. Deletions cut 0 bases from V and 8 bases from J, with 10 bases between. This chain's CDR3 is CASSYSGSRGYTF. DNA of the CDR3: TGTGCCAGCAGTTACTCGGGAAGTAGAGGCTACACCTTC.

This chain uses TRBV28 with TRBJ2-7; a weak D match, TRBD2 (5 bases). Germline assignment: CDR1 MDHEN and CDR2 SYDVKM. The CDR3 is made up of 13 amino acids. Trimming cost V 10 bases and J 0 bases, with 13 bases left between them. Here the CDR3 DNA reads TGTGCCACGGGGAGAGGGAGCTCCTACGAGCAGTACTTC. Residues: CATGRGSSYEQYF.